This TCR beta chain is from a study of T cells in Graves' hyperthyroidism and ophthalmopathy. TCR beta CDR3 regions were amplified from RNA. The TCR CDR3 first-round RT-PCR relied on the HTBI primer set. TCRdb passed the multiplex PCR reads through MiXCR, listing each CDR3 protein once. The table has approximately 560,000 distinct CDR3 sequences, around 46% seen once. Looked up from germline, CDR1 is LNHNV and CDR2 is YYDKDF (reference sequence). The ends lost 3 bases at V and 3 bases at J; junction bases unmatched: 3. The CDR3 spans 15 residues. Sequencing was carried out using peripheral blood or thyroid tissue (not recorded which). The TCR was taken from a woman between 18 and 29 years old with Graves' hyperthyroidism. The chain is built from TRBV15 and TRBJ2-7, with TRBD2 matching 12 bases. CDR3 sequence (DNA): TGTGCCACCAGCAGCCCGACTAGCGGGAGCTACGAGCAGTACTTC. It encodes CATSSPTSGSYEQYF.